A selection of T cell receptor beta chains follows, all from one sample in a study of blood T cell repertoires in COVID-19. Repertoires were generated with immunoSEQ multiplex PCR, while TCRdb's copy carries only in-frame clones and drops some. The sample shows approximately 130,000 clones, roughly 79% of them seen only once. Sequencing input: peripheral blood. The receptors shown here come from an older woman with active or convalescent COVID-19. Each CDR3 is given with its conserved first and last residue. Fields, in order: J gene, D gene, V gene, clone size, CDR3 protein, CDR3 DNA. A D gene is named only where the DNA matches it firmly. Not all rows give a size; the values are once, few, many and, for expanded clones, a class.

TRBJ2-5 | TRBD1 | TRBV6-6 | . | CASSPRGRETQYF | TGTGCCAGCAGTCCAAGGGGGCGAGAGACCCAGTACTTC
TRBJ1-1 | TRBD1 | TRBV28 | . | CASAGGMNTEAFF | TGTGCCAGCGCAGGGGGCATGAACACTGAAGCTTTCTTT
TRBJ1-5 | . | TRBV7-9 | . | CASSLAGGSNQPQHF | TGTGCCAGCAGCTTAGCGGGGGGGAGCAATCAGCCCCAGCATTTT
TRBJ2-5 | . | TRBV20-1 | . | CSASLSGTILETQYF | TGCAGTGCTAGTCTCAGCGGGACAATCCTAGAGACCCAGTACTTC
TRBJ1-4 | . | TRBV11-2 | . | CASSFSLGGSEKLFF | TGTGCCAGCAGCTTTAGTTTAGGTGGGAGTGAAAAACTGTTTTTT
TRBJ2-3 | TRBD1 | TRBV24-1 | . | CATSDNSGQGPDTQYF | TGTGCCACCAGTGACAATTCGGGACAGGGCCCAGATACGCAGTATTTT
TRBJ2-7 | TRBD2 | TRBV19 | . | CASSPFRLAGASRYEQYF | TGTGCCAGCTCCCCATTTAGGCTAGCGGGAGCAAGTCGATACGAGCAGTACTTC
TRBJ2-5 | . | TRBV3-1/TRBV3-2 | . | CASSQGGRETQYF | TGTGCCAGCAGCCAGGGGGGACGGGAGACCCAGTACTTC
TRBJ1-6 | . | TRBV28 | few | CASSNRAHNSPLHF | TGTGCCAGCAGTAACAGGGCCCACAATTCACCCCTCCACTTT
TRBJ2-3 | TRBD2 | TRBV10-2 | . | CASSDNGLAGDTQYF | TGCGCCAGCAGTGACAATGGACTAGCGGGAGATACGCAGTATTTT
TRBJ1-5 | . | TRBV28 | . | CASSVDPQTPQHF | TGTGCCAGCAGTGTTGATCCACAGACGCCCCAGCATTTT
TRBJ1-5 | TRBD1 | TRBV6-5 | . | CASSYSGQGQPQHF | TGTGCCAGCAGCTATTCGGGACAGGGTCAGCCCCAGCATTTT
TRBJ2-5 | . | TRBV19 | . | CASSTKGSETQYF | TGTGCCAGTAGTACCAAGGGGTCGGAGACCCAGTACTTC
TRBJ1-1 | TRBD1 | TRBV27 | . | CASSSTGAANTEAFF | TGTGCCAGCAGTTCGACAGGGGCGGCGAACACTGAAGCTTTCTTT
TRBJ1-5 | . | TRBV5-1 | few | CASSLDGDSNQPQHF | TGCGCCAGCAGCTTAGACGGAGATAGCAATCAGCCCCAGCATTTT
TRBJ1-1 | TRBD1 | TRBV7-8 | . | CASSSGQGLEAFF | TGTGCCAGCAGCTCGGGACAGGGCCTTGAAGCTTTCTTT
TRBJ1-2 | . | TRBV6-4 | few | CASRGGNGYTF | TGTGCCTCCCGGGGTGGCAATGGCTACACCTTC
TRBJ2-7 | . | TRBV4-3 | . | CASSQVLALSYEQYF | TGCGCCAGCAGCCAAGTGCTGGCTCTTTCCTACGAGCAGTACTTC
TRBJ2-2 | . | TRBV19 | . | CASMQGRSGELFF | TGTGCCAGTATGCAGGGCAGGTCCGGGGAGCTGTTTTTT
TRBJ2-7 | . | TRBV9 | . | CASSQTHTGDYEQYF | TGTGCCAGCAGCCAAACCCATACGGGGGACTACGAGCAGTACTTC
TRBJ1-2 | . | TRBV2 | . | CASSRGLASNYGYTF | TGTGCCAGCAGTAGAGGTCTAGCTTCTAACTATGGCTACACCTTC
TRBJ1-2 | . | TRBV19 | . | CASSIDRTYGYTF | TGTGCCAGTAGTATTGACAGGACCTATGGCTACACCTTC
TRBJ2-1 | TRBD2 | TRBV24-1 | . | CATSDFGASGGHAYNEQFF | TGTGCCACCAGTGATTTTGGAGCTAGCGGGGGTCACGCCTACAATGAGCAGTTCTTC
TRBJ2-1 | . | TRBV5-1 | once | CASSLGTSSYNEQFF | TGCGCCAGCAGCTTAGGGACAAGCTCCTACAATGAGCAGTTCTTC
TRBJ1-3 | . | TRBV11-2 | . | CASSLPPTGSGNTIYF | TGTGCCAGCAGCTTGCCCCCAACAGGGTCTGGAAACACCATATATTTT
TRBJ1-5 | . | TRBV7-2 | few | CASSLEFGGSQPQHF | TGTGCCAGCAGCTTAGAGTTCGGAGGCTCTCAGCCCCAGCATTTT
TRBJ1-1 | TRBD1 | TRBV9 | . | CASSDGQGGGTEAFF | TGTGCCAGCAGCGATGGACAGGGGGGTGGCACTGAAGCTTTCTTT
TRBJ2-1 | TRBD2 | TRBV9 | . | CASSVVGLAGSIGNEQFF | TGTGCCAGCAGCGTAGTAGGACTAGCGGGCTCGATCGGTAATGAGCAGTTCTTC
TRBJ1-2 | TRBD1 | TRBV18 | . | CASSPDRNYGYTF | TGTGCCAGCTCACCGGACAGGAACTATGGCTACACCTTC
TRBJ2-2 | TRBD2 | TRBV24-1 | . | CATSDLTSDTGELFF | TGTGCCACCAGTGATTTGACTAGCGACACCGGGGAGCTGTTTTTT
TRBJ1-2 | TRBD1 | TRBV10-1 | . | CASSEAQDRGLLLIGYTF | TGCGCCAGCAGTGAGGCCCAGGACAGGGGTCTCCTCTTGATAGGCTACACCTTC
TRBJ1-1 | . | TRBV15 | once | CATSRERTEAAEAFF | TGTGCCACCAGCAGAGAGAGGACCGAAGCGGCTGAAGCTTTCTTT
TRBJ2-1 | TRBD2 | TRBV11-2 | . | CASSISLAGGYNEQFF | TGTGCCAGCAGTATATCACTAGCGGGAGGGTACAATGAGCAGTTCTTC
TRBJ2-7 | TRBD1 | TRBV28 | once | CASSVDRGPGQGEQYF | TGTGCCAGCAGTGTTGACAGGGGGCCAGGACAGGGGGAGCAGTACTTC
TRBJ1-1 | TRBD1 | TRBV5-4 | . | CASSKGTGGEAFF | TGTGCCAGCAGCAAGGGGACAGGGGGCGAAGCTTTCTTT
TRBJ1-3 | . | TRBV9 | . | CASSVATGDSGNTIYF | TGTGCCAGCAGCGTTGCTACAGGCGACTCTGGAAACACCATATATTTT
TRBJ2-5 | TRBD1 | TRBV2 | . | CASSVPGQGRDQYF | TGTGCCAGCAGTGTCCCGGGACAGGGTCGGGACCAGTACTTC
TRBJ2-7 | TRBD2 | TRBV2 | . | CASTGTSFYEQYF | TGTGCCAGCACCGGGACTAGCTTCTACGAGCAGTACTTC
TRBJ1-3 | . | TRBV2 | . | CASQPGLGNTIYF | TGTGCCAGCCAACCAGGGTTAGGAAACACCATATATTTT
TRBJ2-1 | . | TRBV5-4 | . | CATRGGGSSYNEQFF | TGTGCCACTCGGGGAGGGGGGAGCTCCTACAATGAGCAGTTCTTC
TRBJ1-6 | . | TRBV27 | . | CASRPSSYNSPLHF | TGTGCCAGCAGACCGAGCTCCTATAATTCACCCCTCCACTTT